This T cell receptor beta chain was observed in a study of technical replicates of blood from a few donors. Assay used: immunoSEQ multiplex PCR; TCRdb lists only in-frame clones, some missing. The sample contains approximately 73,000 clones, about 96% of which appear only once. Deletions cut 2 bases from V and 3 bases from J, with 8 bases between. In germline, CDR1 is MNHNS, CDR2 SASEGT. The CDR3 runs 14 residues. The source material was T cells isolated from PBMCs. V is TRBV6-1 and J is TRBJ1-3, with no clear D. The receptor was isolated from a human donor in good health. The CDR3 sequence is CASSELRDGNTIYF. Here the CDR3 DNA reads TGTGCCAGCAGTGAACTCCGAGATGGAAACACCATATATTTT.